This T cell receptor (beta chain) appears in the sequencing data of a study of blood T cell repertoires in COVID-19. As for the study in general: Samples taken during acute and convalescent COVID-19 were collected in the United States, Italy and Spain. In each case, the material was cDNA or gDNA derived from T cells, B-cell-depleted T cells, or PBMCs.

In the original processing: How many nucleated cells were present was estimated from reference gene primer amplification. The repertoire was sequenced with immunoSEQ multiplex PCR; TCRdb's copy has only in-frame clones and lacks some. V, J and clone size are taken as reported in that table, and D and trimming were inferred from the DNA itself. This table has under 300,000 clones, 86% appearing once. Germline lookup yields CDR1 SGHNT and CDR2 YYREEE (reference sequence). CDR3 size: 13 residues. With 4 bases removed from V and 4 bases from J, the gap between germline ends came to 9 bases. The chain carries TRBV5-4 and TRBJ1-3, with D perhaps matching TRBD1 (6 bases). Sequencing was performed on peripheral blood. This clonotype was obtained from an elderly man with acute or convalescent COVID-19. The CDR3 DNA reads TGTGCCAGCAGCACGGACAGAGGAAACACCATATATTTT. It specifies CASSTDRGNTIYF.